The entry below describes one T cell receptor (beta chain). What this receptor recognizes is not known. Per-nucleotide qualities are absent, and no much larger clonotype sits a single base away. The data stem from a study of T cell clones after liver transplantation (dated by TCRdb to between 2018 and 2020). With regard to the full study: The samples were obtained from ITN030ST, a randomized trial that attempted immunosuppression withdrawal within 2 years after liver transplantation. After a pre-transplant mixed lymphocyte reaction, TCRbeta sequencing was used to pinpoint donor-reactive T cell clones, which were subsequently tracked in post-transplant blood. Third party-reactive TCRbeta sequences were also identified from pre-transplant MLRs to serve as an antigen-independent comparator for donor-reactive sequences. Three of the eight recipients were HCV-positive; the others were transplanted for non-autoimmune, non-viral indications. No induction therapy was given to the subjects, and standard immunosuppression was administered until randomization at 12-24 months post-transplant. Tolerance was defined as complete immunosuppression withdrawal for at least one year with no rise in liver enzymes beyond twice the upper limit of normal. Blood samples were collected pre-transplant, then pre-randomization ahead of withdrawal, and finally post-randomization once withdrawal had either been completed or failed. The studied cohort comprised 8 liver transplant recipients, 3 classified as tolerant and 5 as non-tolerant.

The research as a whole found: Without allograft tissue specimens, donor-reactive T cells may have migrated into the graft rather than being deleted. In 5 of 8 subjects, circulating donor-reactive CD4 TCRbeta sequences decreased significantly after transplant, regardless of tolerance or HCV status. A greater decline was seen for donor-reactive sequences than for third party-reactive sequences, suggesting partial antigen-specific deletion unrelated to withdrawal success. When repertoire turnover was taken into account, detection of donor-reactive sequences was significantly reduced in 7 of 8 subjects for CD4 and in 8 of 8 subjects for CD8. Low numbers of available donor cells limited the measurable donor-reactive repertoire in a couple of subjects. The conclusions were preliminary, being limited by small, heterogeneous patient numbers and by non-standardized post-transplant time points.

Unstimulated PBMCs, after thawing, were stained for CD3, CD4 and CD8 and then FACS-sorted into CD3+CD4+ and CD3+CD8+ populations. All 8 studied subjects were randomized to withdrawal of immunosuppression. The Qiagen DNeasy Blood and Tissue Kit was used to isolate genomic DNA. High-throughput TCRbeta CDR3 sequencing of frozen genomic DNA was performed by immunoSEQ, including PCR amplification, mapping, bias correction and internal controls. The authors' analysis ran thus. Only productive rearrangements were retained, and each unique TCRbeta sequence was defined by its CDR3 nucleotide sequence together with its V and J gene. A sequence counted as donor-reactive only if the sequence showed at least 5-fold expansion in CFSE-low cells compared with unstimulated pre-transplant cells and had a frequency of at least 0.01%. Minimum frequency thresholds were set for each subject based on the unstimulated sample with the lowest template count, ensuring at least 90% detection power. Jensen-Shannon divergence between the top 1000 TCRbeta sequences after and before transplant was used to measure repertoire turnover. Changes in detection of donor-reactive sequences were assessed with two-sided Fisher's exact tests. Here the immuneACCESS table is served through TCRdb, limited to in-frame sequences with V and J called. Missing clones are a known gap in these copies; in checked studies unresolved V genes cover under half, and the rest lacks a known reason. V, J and clone size are those of that table, while D and trimming were read from the DNA. Present in this sample are 77,000 or so clones, 75% to 85% of which were seen just once. Of the sample, approximately 0.73% falls within the top ten clones.

The source is a human patient who received a liver transplant. Following a transplant, a fraction of the T cells may be traceable to the graft donor. This specimen was CD4+ T cells from blood, taken 12 months after liver transplant.

The CDR3 region: CASRDGGANTEAFF. The DNA is TGTGCCAGTAGAGACGGGGGGGCGAACACTGAAGCTTTCTTT. The rearrangement joined TRBV19 to TRBJ1-1; TRBD1 is perhaps the D gene, given 6 matching bases. The CDR3 goes from the cysteine to the phenylalanine over 14 residues. The retained sequence is limited to the CDR3, 42 bases, with the frame set at the first base. CDR1 and CDR2 (LNHDA, SQIVND) derive from the germline V gene (reference sequence). V and J lose 6 bases and 1 base, and a span of 12 bases separates them.